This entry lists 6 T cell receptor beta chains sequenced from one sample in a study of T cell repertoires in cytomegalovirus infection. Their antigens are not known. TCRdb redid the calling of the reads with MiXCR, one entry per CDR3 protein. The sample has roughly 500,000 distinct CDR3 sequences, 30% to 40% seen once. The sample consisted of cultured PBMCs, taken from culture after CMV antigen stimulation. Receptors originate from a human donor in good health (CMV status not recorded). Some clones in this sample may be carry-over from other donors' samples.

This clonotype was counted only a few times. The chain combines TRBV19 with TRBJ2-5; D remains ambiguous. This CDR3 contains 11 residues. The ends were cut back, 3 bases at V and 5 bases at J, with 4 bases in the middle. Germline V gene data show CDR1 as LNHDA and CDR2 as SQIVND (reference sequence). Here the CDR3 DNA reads TGTGCCAGTAGTATTGCGGAGACCCAGTACTTC. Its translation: CASSIAETQYF.

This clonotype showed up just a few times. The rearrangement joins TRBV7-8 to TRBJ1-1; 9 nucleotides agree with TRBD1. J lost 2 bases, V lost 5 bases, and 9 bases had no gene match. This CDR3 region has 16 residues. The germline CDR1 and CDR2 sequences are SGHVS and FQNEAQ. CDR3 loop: CASSLPRTGDNTEAFF. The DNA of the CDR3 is TGTGCCAGCAGCCTTCCTCGGACAGGGGATAACACTGAAGCTTTCTTT.

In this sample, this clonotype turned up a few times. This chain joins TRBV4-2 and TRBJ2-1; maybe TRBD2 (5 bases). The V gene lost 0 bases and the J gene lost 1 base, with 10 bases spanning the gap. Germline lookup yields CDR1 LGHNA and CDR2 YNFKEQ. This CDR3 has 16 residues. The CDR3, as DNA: TGTGCCAGCAGCCAAGAGTCGAGGGAATCCTACAATGAGCAGTTCTTC. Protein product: CASSQESRESYNEQFF.

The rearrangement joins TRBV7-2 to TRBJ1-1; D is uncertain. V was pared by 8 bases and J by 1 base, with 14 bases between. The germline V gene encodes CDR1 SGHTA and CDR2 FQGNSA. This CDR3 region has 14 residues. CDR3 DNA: TGTGCCAGCGGCCGACGCGCGGGGAACACTGAAGCTTTCTTT. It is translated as CASGRRAGNTEAFF.

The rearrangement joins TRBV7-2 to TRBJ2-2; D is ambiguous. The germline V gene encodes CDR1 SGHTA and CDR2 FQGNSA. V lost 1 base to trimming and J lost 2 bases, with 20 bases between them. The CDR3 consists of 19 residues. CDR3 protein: CASSLVSATLTYNTGELFF. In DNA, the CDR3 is TGTGCCAGCAGCTTAGTCTCTGCGACCCTCACTTATAACACCGGGGAGCTGTTTTTT.

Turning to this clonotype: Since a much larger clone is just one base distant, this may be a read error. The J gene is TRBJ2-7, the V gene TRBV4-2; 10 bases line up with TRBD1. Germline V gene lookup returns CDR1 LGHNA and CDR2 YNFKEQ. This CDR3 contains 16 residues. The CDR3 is CASSQRDRGGFYEHYF. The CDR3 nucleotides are TGTGCCAGCAGCCAACGGGACAGGGGAGGGTTCTACGAGCATTACTTC.